These T cell receptor beta chains were read from a single sample in a study of blood T cells in healthy people across ages. A single record per CDR3 protein comes from TCRdb applying MiXCR to the 5' RACE reads. This sample yields around 800,000 distinct CDR3 sequences, of which around 43% are seen a single time; roughly 19% belongs to the top ten. The sequencing sample was made of blood. The receptor source for this set is a man aged 60 to 69 in good health. CDR3s include the opening cysteine and the closing phenylalanine or tryptophan. Each record gives: D gene, clone size, J gene, V gene, CDR3 DNA, CDR3 protein. The D gene is left open where the match is weak. Clone size appears in some rows only: once, few, many, or a class for an expanded clone.

. | . | TRBJ2-7 | TRBV20-1 | TGCAGTGCGGGTGGTGACAGCTCCTACGGGCAGTACTTC | CSAGGDSSYGQYF
. | few | TRBJ2-5 | TRBV7-9 | TGTGCCAGCAGCTTACAGGGCCAAAGCCAAGAGACCCAGTACTTC | CASSLQGQSQETQYF
. | few | TRBJ2-5 | TRBV20-1 | TGCAGTGCTAGAGGACACGGTGGGGATATCGAGACCCAGTACTTC | CSARGHGGDIETQYF
. | . | TRBJ2-7 | TRBV27 | TGTGCCAGCAGTTTAGGCACGAGCTCCTACAATGAGCAGTACTTC | CASSLGTSSYNEQYF
. | few | TRBJ1-2 | TRBV7-2 | TGTGCCAGCAACGCGGGGTCGGATAACTTGGGCTACACCTTC | CASNAGSDNLGYTF
TRBD1 | few | TRBJ2-1 | TRBV7-2 | TGTGCCAGCAGCTTGACAGGGCTTGGGTATGAGCAGTTCTTC | CASSLTGLGYEQFF
TRBD2 | . | TRBJ2-5 | TRBV5-1 | TGCGCCAGCAGCGTGGTCGGGGGGGCCCATGAGCAGTACTTC | CASSVVGGAHEQYF
. | . | TRBJ2-1 | TRBV5-4 | TGTGCCAGCAGCTTGGTGGGTACCGGGTCCTCCGAGGAGCAGTTCTTC | CASSLVGTGSSEEQFF
TRBD1 | . | TRBJ1-6 | TRBV2 | TGTGCCAGCAGTGACCCGGGACAGAAAAATTCACCCCTCCACTTT | CASSDPGQKNSPLHF
. | . | TRBJ1-5 | TRBV12-3/TRBV12-4 | TGTGCCAGCAGTTTCAGTCAGTCGGGGAAGCCCCAGCATTTT | CASSFSQSGKPQHF
. | few | TRBJ1-2 | TRBV27 | TGTGCCAGCAGTTCCCTCAGTACTGGCATCGGAGGCTACACCTTC | CASSSLSTGIGGYTF
TRBD1 | few | TRBJ2-1 | TRBV7-9 | TGTGCCAGCAGCTTAGGGGGACAGGGCACGAGTGAGCAGTTCTTC | CASSLGGQGTSEQFF
. | . | TRBJ2-5 | TRBV9 | TGTGCCAGCAGCGTAGGGAGCGGTGTCCAAGAGACCCAGTACTTC | CASSVGSGVQETQYF
. | . | TRBJ2-7 | TRBV21-1 | TGTGCCAGCAGCAAAGCCGGGACGGCGAACTCCTACGAGCAGTACTTC | CASSKAGTANSYEQYF
TRBD1 | many | TRBJ2-7 | TRBV5-5 | TGTGCCAGCAGCGGATCGTGGGACAGATCCTACGAGCAGTACTTC | CASSGSWDRSYEQYF
TRBD2 | . | TRBJ2-2 | TRBV20-1 | TGCAGTGCTGAATCGACTAGCGGGGTAATCGCGAACACCGGGGAGCTGTTTTTT | CSAESTSGVIANTGELFF
. | . | TRBJ2-5 | TRBV2 | TGTGCCAGCAGCACTAGCTGGGGAGGAGAGACCCAGTACTTC | CASSTSWGGETQYF
. | . | TRBJ2-1 | TRBV4-1 | TGCGCCAGCAGCCTCCAACTCGGCGATGAGCAGTTCTTC | CASSLQLGDEQFF
. | few | TRBJ2-3 | TRBV15 | TGTGCCACCAGCTCCCTCACAGATACGCAGTATTTT | CATSSLTDTQYF
. | . | TRBJ1-6 | TRBV12-3/TRBV12-4 | TGTGCCAGCAGTTTAGCGAATAATTCACCCCTCCACTTT | CASSLANNSPLHF
. | . | TRBJ2-3 | TRBV12-3/TRBV12-4 | TGTGCCAGCAGTTTAAGCAGAGCGGGCACAGATACGCAGTATTTT | CASSLSRAGTDTQYF
. | many | TRBJ2-1 | TRBV29-1 | TGCAGCGTTGAAAGTCCACCTCAGTTCTTC | CSVESPPQFF
. | . | TRBJ2-1 | TRBV7-3 | TGTGCCAGCAGCTTAGACGGCTTCAATGAGCAGTTCTTC | CASSLDGFNEQFF
TRBD2 | . | TRBJ2-3 | TRBV12-3/TRBV12-4 | TGTGCCAGCAGTTTCTTAGCGGGAGTCACCTCAGATACGCAGTATTTT | CASSFLAGVTSDTQYF
. | few | TRBJ2-1 | TRBV28 | TGTGCCAGCAAACAAGGGGGGGCGAACAATGAGCAGTTCTTC | CASKQGGANNEQFF
TRBD1 | many | TRBJ2-7 | TRBV10-3 | TGTGCCATCAGCCTGGACAGGGGGGAAGGAGGTGAGCAGTACTTC | CAISLDRGEGGEQYF
. | few | TRBJ1-5 | TRBV6-5 | TGTGCCAGCAGAAAGGACAGTAGCAATCAGCCCCAGCATTTT | CASRKDSSNQPQHF
. | few | TRBJ1-1 | TRBV7-2 | TGTGCCAGCACCGTTCGGAGGGTAGGCGCGTCCACTGAAGCTTTCTTT | CASTVRRVGASTEAFF
TRBD1 | . | TRBJ2-1 | TRBV5-1 | TGCGCCAGCAGCTTGCCCCTCAGGGGGCCCTCCTACAATGAGCAGTTCTTC | CASSLPLRGPSYNEQFF
. | few | TRBJ2-5 | TRBV6-2/TRBV6-3 | TGTGCCAGCAGACTCCCGGAACGACAAGAGACCCAGTACTTC | CASRLPERQETQYF
. | . | TRBJ2-5 | TRBV3-1 | TGTGCCAGCAGCCCAGAAACGTCGGGGCCAGAGACCCAGTACTTC | CASSPETSGPETQYF
TRBD2 | . | TRBJ2-1 | TRBV7-2 | TGTGCCAGCAGCTTAGGAGGGACTAGCGGGAGCTACTCCTACAATGAGCAGTTCTTC | CASSLGGTSGSYSYNEQFF
. | . | TRBJ2-3 | TRBV7-6 | TGTGCCAGCAGCCGCTGGGAGGGGGGGAGCACAGATACGCAGTATTTT | CASSRWEGGSTDTQYF
. | . | TRBJ2-7 | TRBV6-1 | TGTGCCAGCGGACAAGCGGGTCTCTCCTACAATGAGCAGTACTTC | CASGQAGLSYNEQYF
TRBD2 | . | TRBJ2-3 | TRBV20-1 | TGCAGTGCCGGACTAGCGGGGGGTGCATATACGCAGTATTTT | CSAGLAGGAYTQYF
TRBD1 | few | TRBJ1-2 | TRBV6-6 | TGTGCCAGCAGTTACTCCGGGACAGGGGAGGGGAGCTATGGCTACACCTTC | CASSYSGTGEGSYGYTF
TRBD1 | . | TRBJ2-7 | TRBV9 | TGTGCCAGCAGCGTAGAAGACAGGGCGTACGAGCAGTACTTC | CASSVEDRAYEQYF
. | few | TRBJ2-4 | TRBV27 | TGTGCCAGCTCCCCGGGGGTAAGGCTAGCCAAAAACATTCAGTACTTC | CASSPGVRLAKNIQYF
TRBD1 | many | TRBJ2-7 | TRBV5-1 | TGCGCCAGCAGCTTCGGACAGGGAAACTACGAGCAGTACTTC | CASSFGQGNYEQYF
TRBD1 | . | TRBJ2-5 | TRBV5-1 | TGCGCCAGCAGCCGCGGACAGGGGATTCCAGAGACCCAGTACTTC | CASSRGQGIPETQYF
. | few | TRBJ2-1 | TRBV5-1 | TGCGCCAGCAGCCTAGGGGGGAAGTCCTACAATGAGCAGTTCTTC | CASSLGGKSYNEQFF
TRBD1 | once | TRBJ2-7 | TRBV11-3 | TGTGCCAGCAGCACCCGGGAGGCGACAGGGGGAATCTACGAGCAGTACTTC | CASSTREATGGIYEQYF
TRBD1 | few | TRBJ2-3 | TRBV5-1 | TGCGCCAGCAGCTTGGACAGGGGGCAGTCAGATACGCAGTATTTT | CASSLDRGQSDTQYF
. | few | TRBJ1-2 | TRBV28 | TGTGCCAGCAGTGTTCCAGGGAAGGGCTACACCTTC | CASSVPGKGYTF
TRBD1 | . | TRBJ2-6 | TRBV4-3 | TGCGTCTGCAGCCCCGGGACAGGGGGCGACAACGTCCTGACTTTC | CVCSPGTGGDNVLTF
TRBD1 | few | TRBJ2-1 | TRBV6-6 | TGTGCCAGCGGAGACAGGGGGCAGTTCTTC | CASGDRGQFF
. | . | TRBJ1-2 | TRBV18 | TGTGCCAGCTCAGAGACCACCTCGTTCGTTGGCTATGGCTACATCTTC | CASSETTSFVGYGYIF
. | . | TRBJ1-2 | TRBV6-5 | TGTGCCAGCGGGCAGGGTATTATTGGCTATGGCTACACCTTC | CASGQGIIGYGYTF
. | . | TRBJ2-5 | TRBV20-1 | TGCAGTGCTAGACCATTAGGGACGTCAGAGACCCAGTACTTC | CSARPLGTSETQYF
TRBD2 | . | TRBJ2-5 | TRBV13 | TGTGCCAGCAGCTTCCGGACTAGCGGGGGGTTCCAAGAGACCCAGTACTTC | CASSFRTSGGFQETQYF
TRBD1 | . | TRBJ1-1 | TRBV10-3 | TGTGCCATCGCCACCGGGACAGGGGCGGCTTTCTTT | CAIATGTGAAFF
TRBD2 | . | TRBJ2-7 | TRBV20-1 | TGCAGTGCTAGAGATGGGACTAGCGGGGGGTCGGACGAGCAGTACTTC | CSARDGTSGGSDEQYF
TRBD1 | . | TRBJ2-7 | TRBV9 | TGTGCCAGCAGCGTAGGAGGGACAGATCCCTACGAGCAGTACTTC | CASSVGGTDPYEQYF
. | . | TRBJ1-5 | TRBV12-3/TRBV12-4 | TGTGCCAGCAGTTTACGGGGGGTGCATAGGAACTATAGCAATCAGCCCCAGCATTTT | CASSLRGVHRNYSNQPQHF
. | once | TRBJ1-4 | TRBV6-6 | TGTGCCAGCAGTTCGATCACAGGTCCCGTCGAAAAACTGTTTTTT | CASSSITGPVEKLFF
. | few | TRBJ1-6 | TRBV6-2/TRBV6-3 | TGTGCCAGCAGCAGGGGTTATTCACCCCTCCACTTT | CASSRGYSPLHF